Presented here are 21 T cell receptor beta chains from one specimen sequenced in a study of radiotherapy plus CTLA-4 blockade in lung cancer. The data were produced by immunoSEQ multiplex PCR, yet TCRdb's version contains in-frame clones alone and is incomplete. The sample shows about 90,000 clones, about 83% of them seen only once. This sample comprised peripheral blood, obtained from a patient treated with radiotherapy plus ipilimumab. The receptors originated from a human donor with non-small cell lung cancer that progressed on radiotherapy plus ipilimumab.

The CDR3 loop reads CASSSGSYNEQFF. The CDR3 nucleotides are TGTGCCAGCAGTAGCGGGTCTTACAATGAGCAGTTCTTC. V and J are TRBV7-3 and TRBJ2-1; 7 bases match TRBD2. The CDR3 sequence is 13 residues long. J gave up 4 bases and V 6 bases, and 3 bases lay outside the gene matches. Germline CDR1 and CDR2: SGHTA and FQGTGA.

The chain links TRBV11-3 to TRBJ2-7; D is uncertain. The ends were cut back, 5 bases at V and 4 bases at J, with 15 bases in the middle. CDR3 length equals 14 residues. CDR1 SGHNT and CDR2 YENEEA come from the germline V gene. CDR3 residues: CASSPTAFAYEQYF. The CDR3, as DNA: TGTGCCAGCAGCCCTACAGCGTTTGCATACGAGCAGTACTTC.

J is TRBJ2-5 and V is TRBV4-1; D gene uncertain. Germline CDR1 and CDR2: MGHRA and YSYEKL. This CDR3 is built from 12 residues. The germline V and J ends were trimmed by 0 bases and 2 bases, with 1 base remaining between them. This chain's CDR3 is CASSQDQETQYF. In DNA form, the CDR3 reads TGCGCCAGCAGCCAAGATCAAGAGACCCAGTACTTC.

The genes are TRBV7-9 and TRBJ1-2; no clear D. This CDR3 has 17 amino acids. Germline V gives CDR1 SEHNR, CDR2 FQNEAQ (reference sequence). The V and J ends lost 5 bases and 7 bases respectively, with 26 bases between them. The CDR3 protein is CASSPTFGRRPEGGYTF. CDR3 in DNA: TGTGCCAGCAGCCCTACGTTCGGTCGACGACCGGAAGGTGGCTACACCTTC. The variable domain in full, with the rest retrieved from reference TRBV7-9 and TRBJ1-2, is DTGVSQNPRHKITKRGQNVTFRCDPISEHNRLYWYRQTLGQGPEFLTYFQNEAQLEKSRLLSDRFSAERPKGSFSTLEIQRTEQGDSAMYLCASSPTFGRRPEGGYTFGSGTRLTVV.

This chain connects TRBV28 to TRBJ1-5; unclear D gene. V lost 5 bases, J lost 4 bases, and 6 bases lay in between. CDR3 length: 12 residues. Germline loops: CDR1 MDHEN, CDR2 SYDVKM. The CDR3 DNA reads TGTGCCAGCAGTCTAGGGAATCAGCCCCAGCATTTT. It translates to CASSLGNQPQHF.

The rearrangement uses TRBV11-3 and TRBJ2-1; 9 nucleotides match TRBD2. The junction had 9 bases not matched to a gene; V was cut back by 1 base and J by 8 bases. Germline CDR1 SGHNT, CDR2 YENEEA. This CDR3 contains 16 residues. The DNA of the CDR3 is TGTGCCAGCAGCTTAGTAAATAGCGGGAGTACCCATGAGCAGTTCTTC. The encoded protein is CASSLVNSGSTHEQFF.

This chain links TRBV19 with TRBJ2-7; 11 bases map to TRBD2. Looked up from germline, CDR1 is LNHDA and CDR2 is SQIVND (reference sequence). J was trimmed by 3 bases and V by 5 bases; bases with no gene match: 0. There are 13 residues in the CDR3. CDR3 nucleotides: TGTGCCAGTAGTCTAGCGGGGGGCTACGAGCAGTACTTC. Encoded protein: CASSLAGGYEQYF.

The chain has TRBV28 and TRBJ2-7; TRBD1 matches 8 bases. The ends lost 6 bases at V and 0 bases at J; junction bases unmatched: 7. The CDR3 is made up of 15 amino acids. Germline V gene lookup returns CDR1 MDHEN and CDR2 SYDVKM. CDR3 coding DNA: TGTGCCAGCAGACTACCGGGACAGGCCTCCTACGAGCAGTACTTC. Its protein product is CASRLPGQASYEQYF.

CDR3 in DNA: TGCGCCAGCAGCCAGGAACAGGGGACCGAGCAGTACTTC. Protein: CASSQEQGTEQYF. The chain couples TRBV4-3 to TRBJ2-7; 7 nucleotides align to TRBD1. Germline lookup yields CDR1 LGHNA and CDR2 YSLEER. Trimming at V came to 3 bases and at J to 6 bases, leaving 5 bases not matched to a gene. The CDR3 runs 13 residues.

The rearrangement uses TRBV6-6 and TRBJ1-1, with D possibly being TRBD1 (6 bases). Deletions cut 5 bases from V and 7 bases from J, with 14 bases between. The CDR3 totals 13 residues. Germline V CDR1 and CDR2: MNHNY, SVGAGI (reference sequence). The CDR3 DNA reads TGTGCCAGCAGTCATGAACAGGGAAATGAAGCTTTCTTT. Its protein is CASSHEQGNEAFF.

This rearrangement joins TRBV19 to TRBJ2-1, with no clear D. The V gene lost 1 base and the J gene lost 2 bases, with 3 bases spanning the gap. There are 13 residues in the CDR3. Germline V CDR1 and CDR2: LNHDA, SQIVND (reference sequence). CDR3 in DNA: TGTGCCAGTAGTATAGGACCCTACAATGAGCAGTTCTTC. This sequence encodes CASSIGPYNEQFF.

The chain links TRBV11-3 to TRBJ2-7; unclear D gene. Trimming took 1 base from V and 2 from J, leaving 9 bases between them. The CDR3 sequence is 14 residues long. Germline V gene sequence: CDR1 SGHNT, CDR2 YENEEA. In DNA, the CDR3 is TGTGCCAGCAGCTTAGCGTCGGCCCCCTACGAGCAGTACTTC. It translates to CASSLASAPYEQYF. The whole variable domain, remainder taken from reference TRBV11-3 and TRBJ2-7, is EAGVVQSPRYKIIEKKQPVAFWCNPISGHNTLYWYLQNLGQGPELLIRYENEEAVDDSQLPKDRFSAERLKGVDSTLKIQPAELGDSAVYLCASSLASAPYEQYFGPGTRLTVT.

The chain carries TRBV11-2 and TRBJ1-2; D not resolved. Trimming took 4 bases from V and 8 from J, leaving 17 bases between them. Germline V CDR1 and CDR2: SGHAT, FQNNGV. This CDR3 spans 14 amino acids. Here the CDR3 reads CASSSGFFSTGYTF. The CDR3 DNA follows: TGTGCCAGCAGCTCCGGGTTCTTTTCTACCGGCTACACCTTC.

The chain is built from TRBV28 and TRBJ2-5, with D tentatively TRBD1 (6 bases). This CDR3 is built from 11 residues. The V and J ends lost 8 bases and 7 bases respectively, with 11 bases between them. Germline loops: CDR1 MDHEN, CDR2 SYDVKM. CDR3 amino acids: CASQKGGTQYF. The CDR3 DNA reads as TGTGCCAGCCAAAAAGGGGGGACCCAGTACTTC. Using reference TRBV28 and TRBJ2-5 for the parts outside the CDR3, the full variable domain is DVKVTQSSRYLVKRTGEKVFLECVQDMDHENMFWYRQDPGLGLRLIYFSYDVKMKEKGDIPEGYSVSREKKERFSLILESASTNQTSMYLCASQKGGTQYFGPGTRLLVL.

The chain combines TRBV28 with TRBJ2-7; D gene unclear. V was shortened by 5 bases and J by 3 bases, with 17 bases between the two germline ends. Germline V gives CDR1 MDHEN, CDR2 SYDVKM. The CDR3 consists of 15 residues. CDR3 DNA: TGTGCCAGCAGTCCGATAGGTGTGGGAAACTACGAGCAGTACTTC. Encoded protein: CASSPIGVGNYEQYF.

This clone was seen a few times. The chain combines TRBV6-8 with TRBJ2-1; 7 bases are a match to TRBD2. The CDR3 runs to 16 residues. Germline CDR1 and CDR2: MNHGY and SAAAGT. J was trimmed by 3 bases and V by 6 bases; bases with no gene match: 11. CDR3 nucleotides: TGTGCCAGCAGACCGCGGCCTAGCGGTTACTACAATGAGCAGTTCTTC. Its protein is CASRPRPSGYYNEQFF.

This clone was picked up one time. The chain recombines TRBV7-9 with TRBJ1-3; the D gene is possibly TRBD1 (6 bases). Per the germline V gene, CDR1 is SEHNR and CDR2 is FQNEAQ (reference sequence). Trimming left V 5 bases short and J 1 base short, with 9 bases between. The CDR3 loop spans 14 amino acids. The CDR3 region is CASSDGQSGNTIYF. The CDR3 bases are TGTGCCAGCAGCGACGGACAGTCTGGAAACACCATATATTTT.

This chain connects TRBV9 to TRBJ2-2; 10 bases match TRBD2. CDR3 size: 16 residues. Germline loops: CDR1 SGDLS, CDR2 YYNGEE. V lost 5 bases, J lost 3 bases, and 7 bases stayed unmatched. The CDR3 DNA reads TGTGCCAGCAGTTCCCCCGGACTAGCGGACACCGGGGAGCTGTTTTTT. Translation: CASSSPGLADTGELFF.

The V and J genes are TRBV7-2 and TRBJ2-7; D not resolved. The CDR3 is 13 residues long. CDR1 is SGHTA and CDR2 is FQGNSA in the germline V gene. The V end was cut by 1 base, the J end by 3 bases, with 7 bases between. CDR3 amino acids: CASSLERSYEQYF. The CDR3 nucleotides read TGTGCCAGCAGCTTAGAACGAAGCTACGAGCAGTACTTC. Complete variable domain (other parts from reference TRBV7-2 and TRBJ2-7): GAGVSQSPSNKVTEKGKDVELRCDPISGHTALYWYRQSLGQGLEFLIYFQGNSAPDKSGLPSDRFSAERTGGSVSTLTIQRTQQEDSAVYLCASSLERSYEQYFGPGTRLTVT.

This chain joins TRBV5-1 and TRBJ2-5, with a tentative D call TRBD1 (6 bases). This CDR3 is 14 amino acids long. V shed 4 bases and J shed 3 bases, with 13 bases lying between them. Germline lookup yields CDR1 SGHRS and CDR2 YFSETQ. CDR3 sequence reads: CASSQTGIEETQYF. CDR3 sequence (DNA): TGCGCCAGCAGCCAGACAGGAATAGAAGAGACCCAGTACTTC.

The chain has TRBV7-3 and TRBJ2-1; the D is unclear. Germline V gives CDR1 SGHTA, CDR2 FQGTGA. This CDR3 comprises 14 residues. Trimming left V 0 bases short and J 9 bases short, with 12 bases between. Here the CDR3 reads CASSLTLREGEQFF. The CDR3, as DNA: TGTGCCAGCAGCTTAACTTTGCGAGAAGGTGAGCAGTTCTTC.